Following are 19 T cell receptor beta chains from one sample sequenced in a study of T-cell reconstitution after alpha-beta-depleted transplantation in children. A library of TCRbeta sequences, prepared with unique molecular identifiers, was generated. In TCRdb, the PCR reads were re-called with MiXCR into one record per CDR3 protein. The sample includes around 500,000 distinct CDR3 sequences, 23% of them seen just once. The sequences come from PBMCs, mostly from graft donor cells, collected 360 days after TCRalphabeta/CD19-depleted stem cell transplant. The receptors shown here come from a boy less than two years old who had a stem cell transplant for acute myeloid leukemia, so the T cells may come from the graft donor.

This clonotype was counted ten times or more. The CDR3 reads CSAEGSPTDTQYF. CDR3 DNA sequence: TGCAGTGCGGAGGGGTCCCCCACAGATACGCAGTATTTT. V and J are TRBV20-1 and TRBJ2-3; D is perhaps TRBD2 (6 bases). CDR3 length: 13 amino acids. V gave up 6 bases and J gave up 2 bases, with 12 bases separating them. From germline, CDR1 is DFQATT and CDR2 SNEGSKA (reference sequence).

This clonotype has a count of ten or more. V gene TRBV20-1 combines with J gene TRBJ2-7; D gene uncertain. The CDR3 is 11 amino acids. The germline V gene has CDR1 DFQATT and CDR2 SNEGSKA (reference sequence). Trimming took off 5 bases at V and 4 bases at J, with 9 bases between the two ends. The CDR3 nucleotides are TGCAGTGCTCATGGAGAGTACGAGCAGTACTTC. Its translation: CSAHGEYEQYF.

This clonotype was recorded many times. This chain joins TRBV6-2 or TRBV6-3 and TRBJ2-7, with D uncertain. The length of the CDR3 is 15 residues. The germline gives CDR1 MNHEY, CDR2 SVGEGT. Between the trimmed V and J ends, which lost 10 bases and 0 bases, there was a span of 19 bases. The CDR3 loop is CATAHRGRSSYEQYV. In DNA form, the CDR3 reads TGTGCCACCGCCCATCGAGGACGGAGCTCCTACGAGCAGTACGTC.

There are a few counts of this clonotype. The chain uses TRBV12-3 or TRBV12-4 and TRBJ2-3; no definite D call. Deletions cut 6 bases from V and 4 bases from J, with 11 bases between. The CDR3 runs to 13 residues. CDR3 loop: CASRLRGADTQYF. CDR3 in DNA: TGTGCCAGCAGGCTACGAGGAGCAGATACGCAGTATTTT.

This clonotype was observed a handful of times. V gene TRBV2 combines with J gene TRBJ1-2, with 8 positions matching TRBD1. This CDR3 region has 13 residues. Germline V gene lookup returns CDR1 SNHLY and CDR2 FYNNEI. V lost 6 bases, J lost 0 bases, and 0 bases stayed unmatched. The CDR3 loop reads CASRGQANYGYTF. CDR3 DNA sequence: TGTGCCAGCAGGGGACAGGCTAACTATGGCTACACCTTC.

The CDR3 DNA is TGTGCCAGCAGTTACCCCAGGACAGGTGACTACGAGCAGTACTTC. Protein: CASSYPRTGDYEQYF. The chain uses TRBV6-2 or TRBV6-3 and TRBJ2-7, with 7 bases fitting TRBD1. The CDR3 contains 15 residues. J gave up 3 bases and V 2 bases, and 7 bases lay outside the gene matches. Germline assignment: CDR1 MNHEY and CDR2 SVGEGT.

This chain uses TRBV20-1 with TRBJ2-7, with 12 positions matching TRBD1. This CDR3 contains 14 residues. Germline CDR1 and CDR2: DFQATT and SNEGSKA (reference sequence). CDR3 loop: CCAKGQGAGYEQYV. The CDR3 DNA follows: TGCTGTGCTAAGGGACAGGGGGCTGGATACGAGCAGTACGTC.

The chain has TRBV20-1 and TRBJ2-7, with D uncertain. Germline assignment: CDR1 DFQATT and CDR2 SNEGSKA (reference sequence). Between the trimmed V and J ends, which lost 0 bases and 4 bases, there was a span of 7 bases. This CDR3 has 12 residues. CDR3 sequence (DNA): TGCAGTGCTAGAGATTTAAGATACGAGCAGTACGTC. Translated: CSARDLRYEQYV.

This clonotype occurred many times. The CDR3 reads CASSLSAGDQNEQYF. In DNA, the CDR3 is TGTGCCAGCAGCTTGTCAGCGGGGGATCAAAACGAGCAGTACTTC. V gene TRBV5-4 combines with J gene TRBJ2-7; 8 positions agree with TRBD2. Germline CDR1 and CDR2: SGHNT and YYREEE (reference sequence). The CDR3 contains 15 residues. The V and J ends lost 1 base and 5 bases, in that order; junction bases with no gene match: 8.

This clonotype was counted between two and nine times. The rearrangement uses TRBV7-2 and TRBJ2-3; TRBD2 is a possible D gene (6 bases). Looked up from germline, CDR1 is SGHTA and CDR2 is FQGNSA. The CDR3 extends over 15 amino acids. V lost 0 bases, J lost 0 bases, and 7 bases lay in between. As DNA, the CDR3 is TGTGCCAGCAGCTTAGCCGGGACTAGCACAGATACGCAGTATTTT. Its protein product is CASSLAGTSTDTQYF.

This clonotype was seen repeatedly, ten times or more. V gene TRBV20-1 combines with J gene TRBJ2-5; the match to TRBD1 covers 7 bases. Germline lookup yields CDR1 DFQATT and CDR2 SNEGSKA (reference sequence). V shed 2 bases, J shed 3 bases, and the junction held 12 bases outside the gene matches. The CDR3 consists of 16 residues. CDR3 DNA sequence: TGCAGTGCTAGACCCCCCTCGGTACAGGGGAAAGAGACCCAGTACTTC. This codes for CSARPPSVQGKETQYF.

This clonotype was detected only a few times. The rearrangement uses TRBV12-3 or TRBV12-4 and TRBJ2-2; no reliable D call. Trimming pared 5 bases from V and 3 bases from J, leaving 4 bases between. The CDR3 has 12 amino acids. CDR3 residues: CASSMHTGELFF. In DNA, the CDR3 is TGTGCCAGCAGTATGCACACCGGGGAGCTGTTTTTT.

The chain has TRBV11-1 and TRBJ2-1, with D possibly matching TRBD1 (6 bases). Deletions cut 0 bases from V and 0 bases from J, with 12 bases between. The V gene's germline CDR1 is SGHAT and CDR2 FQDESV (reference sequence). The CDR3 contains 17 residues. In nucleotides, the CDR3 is TGTGCCAGCAGCTTAGCTTCCACAGGGAGCTCCTACAATGAGCAGTTCTTC. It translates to CASSLASTGSSYNEQFF.

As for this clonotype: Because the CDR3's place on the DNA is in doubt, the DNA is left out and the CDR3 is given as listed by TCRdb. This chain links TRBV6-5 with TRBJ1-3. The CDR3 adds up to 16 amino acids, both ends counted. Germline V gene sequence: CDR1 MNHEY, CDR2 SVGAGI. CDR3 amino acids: CASSSSAGSSGNTIYF.

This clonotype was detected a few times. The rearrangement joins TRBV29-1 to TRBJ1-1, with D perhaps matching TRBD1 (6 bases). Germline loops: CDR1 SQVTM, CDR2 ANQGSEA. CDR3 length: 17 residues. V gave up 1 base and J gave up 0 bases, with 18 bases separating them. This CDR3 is CSVEGLRAGELNTEAFF. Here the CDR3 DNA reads TGCAGCGTTGAAGGGTTGCGGGCAGGGGAGCTGAACACTGAAGCTTTCTTT.

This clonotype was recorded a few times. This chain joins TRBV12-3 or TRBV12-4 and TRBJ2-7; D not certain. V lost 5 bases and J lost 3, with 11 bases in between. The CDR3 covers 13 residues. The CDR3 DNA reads TGTGCCAGCAGTCCCCATGGGGACTACGAGCAGTACTTC. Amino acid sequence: CASSPHGDYEQYF.

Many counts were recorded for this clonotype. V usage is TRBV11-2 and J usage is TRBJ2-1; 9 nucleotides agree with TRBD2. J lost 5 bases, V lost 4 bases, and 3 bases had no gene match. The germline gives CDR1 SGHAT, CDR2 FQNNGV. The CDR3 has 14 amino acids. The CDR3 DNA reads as TGTGCCAGCAGCTCGCGGGGGGGAAACAATGAGCAGTTCTTC. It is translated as CASSSRGGNNEQFF.

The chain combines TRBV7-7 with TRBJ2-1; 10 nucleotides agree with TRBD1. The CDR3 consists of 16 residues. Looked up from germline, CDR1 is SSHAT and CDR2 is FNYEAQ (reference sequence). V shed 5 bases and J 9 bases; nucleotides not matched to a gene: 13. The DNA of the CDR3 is TGTGCCAGCAGCCCGGAACCGGGACAGGGGAAGGGTGAGCAGTTCTTC. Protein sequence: CASSPEPGQGKGEQFF.

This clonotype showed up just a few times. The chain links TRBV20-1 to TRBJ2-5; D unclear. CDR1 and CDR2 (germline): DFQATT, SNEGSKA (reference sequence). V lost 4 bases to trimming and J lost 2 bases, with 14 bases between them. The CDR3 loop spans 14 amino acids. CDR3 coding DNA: TGCAGTGCTAATCTGGACGTGTGGCAAGAGACCCAGTACTTC. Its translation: CSANLDVWQETQYF.